The T cell receptor (beta chain) under discussion was sequenced for a study of T cell clonotyping in hematopoietic cell transplantation. Study-level findings and limits: Broader posttransplant TCR repertoire diversity was predicted by graft donor and pretransplant recipient Inverse Simpson Index values. Recipient TCR diversity dropped after transplant; expanded clonotypes rose from day 30 to 180. CD4 and CD8 repertoire contributions could not be separated without sorting. Few recipient clonotypes overlapped donors; over 95% were de novo at given depth.

The repertoire was sequenced with immunoSEQ multiplex PCR; TCRdb's copy has only in-frame clones and lacks some. The data hold roughly 15,000 clones, with 85% to 90% observed a single time. On this clone itself: As yet, its antigen is unknown.

Germline V gene data show CDR1 as MNHEY and CDR2 as SVGAGI. The length of the CDR3 is 14 residues. J was trimmed by 8 bases and V by 6 bases; bases with no gene match: 7. Sequencing used peripheral blood mononuclear cells. The chain has TRBV6-5 and TRBJ1-2; the match to TRBD1 covers 12 bases. The receptor comes from a man aged 50 to 59 in good health. Some clones in this sample may be carry-over from other donors' samples. CDR3 DNA: TGTGCCAGCAGGGGGACAGGGGGCGCGGAAGGCTACACCTTC. This translates into CASRGTGGAEGYTF.